Detailed here is one T cell receptor beta chain. This record comes from a study of blood T cells in healthy people across ages. It was with a sample-barcoded 5' primer and a J-beta primer mix that a second PCR of roughly 7 to 12 cycles was run. TCRdb called the 5' RACE reads again in MiXCR, with one record for every CDR3 protein. The sample contains around 820,000 distinct CDR3 sequences, roughly 25% of which appear only once. These same data were also listed under a study on T cells of mothers and their children.

The source material was blood. The sequence derives from a boy aged 5-17 years in good health.

The CDR3 bases are TGTGCCAGCAGCTTTCGGGGCGCCGAGGTGGAGACCCAGTACTTC. This gives the protein CASSFRGAEVETQYF. The V and J genes are TRBV7-2 and TRBJ2-5; D is perhaps TRBD1 or TRBD2 (5 bases each). Germline CDR1 is SGHTA and CDR2 is FQGNSA. This CDR3 is 15 amino acids long. Between the trimmed V and J ends, which lost 3 bases and 5 bases, there was a span of 16 bases.